The next 32 T cell receptor beta chains were all read from a single sample in a study of T cells in Graves' hyperthyroidism and ophthalmopathy. The source material, RNA transcripts, was used to amplify TCR beta CDR3 regions. A set of HTBI primers served as the primers for a first-round RT-PCR of the TCR CDR3. One entry per CDR3 protein results from TCRdb running MiXCR on the multiplex PCR reads. The data hold 500,000 or so distinct CDR3 sequences, with 15% to 20% observed a single time. Sequences were obtained from blood. These receptors all stem from a woman aged 25-40 years with Graves' ophthalmopathy.

There are a few counts of this clonotype. This sequence joins TRBV20-1 and TRBJ2-7, with a tentative D call TRBD1 (6 bases). From germline, CDR1 is DFQATT and CDR2 SNEGSKA (reference sequence). The V end was cut by 5 bases, the J end by 3 bases, with 17 bases between. This CDR3 comprises 14 residues. CDR3 region: CSAYEQGNLYEQYF. In DNA, the CDR3 is TGCAGTGCTTACGAACAGGGTAACCTCTACGAGCAGTACTTC.

The rearrangement uses TRBV27 and TRBJ1-4, with 7 bases that match TRBD1. The germline V gene encodes CDR1 MNHEY and CDR2 SMNVEV (reference sequence). This CDR3 spans 13 amino acids. V shed 6 bases, J shed 8 bases, and the junction held 6 bases outside the gene matches. CDR3 sequence (DNA): TGTGCCAGCAGACGGACAGGAAGCGAAAAACTGTTTTTT. As protein: CASRRTGSEKLFF.

This clonotype showed up just a few times. The rearrangement uses TRBV20-1 and TRBJ2-1; no clear D. Trimming left V 4 bases short and J 0 bases short, with 7 bases between. CDR1 is DFQATT and CDR2 is SNEGSKA in the germline V gene (reference sequence). The CDR3 runs 13 residues. CDR3 sequence reads: CSAIRLSYNEQFF. The DNA for the CDR3 is TGCAGTGCTATTCGTCTCTCCTACAATGAGCAGTTCTTC.

This clonotype was recorded many times. This chain joins TRBV12-3 or TRBV12-4 and TRBJ2-1; D gene uncertain. V was trimmed by 4 bases and J by 0 bases, leaving 10 bases between them. CDR3 length equals 15 residues. The CDR3 here is CASSSPEYSYNEQFF. The CDR3 DNA is TGTGCCAGCAGTTCCCCAGAGTACTCCTACAATGAGCAGTTCTTC.

At least ten counts were recorded for this clonotype. The genes are TRBV28 and TRBJ2-2; TRBD2 agrees at 11 bases. This CDR3 region has 13 residues. V trimming: 10 bases; J trimming: 4 bases; junction bases outside the gene matches: 2. Germline V lookup: CDR1 MDHEN, CDR2 SYDVKM. CDR3 protein: CATGTSGTGELFF. The DNA of the CDR3 is TGTGCCACCGGGACTAGCGGCACCGGGGAGCTGTTTTTT.

This clonotype has a count of ten or more. V usage is TRBV9 and J usage is TRBJ2-1, with D maybe TRBD2 (6 bases). Trimming stripped 0 bases from V and 0 bases from J, with 10 bases between. This CDR3 comprises 16 residues. The germline gives CDR1 SGDLS, CDR2 YYNGEE. CDR3 bases: TGTGCCAGCAGCGTAGCGGAGGGGCACTCCTACAATGAGCAGTTCTTC. Encoded protein: CASSVAEGHSYNEQFF.

This clonotype has at least ten counts. The rearrangement links TRBV2 to TRBJ2-3, with TRBD2 identical over 7 bases. The germline V gene has CDR1 SNHLY and CDR2 FYNNEI. V was clipped by 4 bases and J by 0 bases; unmatched bases: 4. CDR3 length: 15 residues. CDR3 residues: CASSGGTTSTDTQYF. The CDR3, as DNA: TGTGCCAGCAGTGGTGGGACTACTAGCACAGATACGCAGTATTTT.

This clonotype was seen a few times. CDR3: CASSSLNRQWNEQFF. CDR3 DNA sequence: TGTGCCAGCAGTTCCCTAAACCGCCAGTGGAATGAGCAGTTCTTC. V gene TRBV27 combines with J gene TRBJ2-1; D gene uncertain. The V and J ends lost 4 bases and 7 bases respectively, with 17 bases between them. CDR1 and CDR2 (germline): MNHEY, SMNVEV (reference sequence). CDR3 length: 15 residues.

The sample holds many counts of this clonotype. The V gene is TRBV11-2, the J gene TRBJ2-1; D might be TRBD1 (6 bases). V shed 5 bases and J shed 5 bases, with 13 bases lying between them. Germline V gene lookup returns CDR1 SGHAT and CDR2 FQNNGV. The CDR3 length is 14 residues. The CDR3 sequence: CASSLRGWDNEQFF. CDR3 coding DNA: TGTGCCAGCAGCCTCAGGGGCTGGGACAATGAGCAGTTCTTC.

This clonotype was seen repeatedly, ten times or more. The rearrangement joins TRBV2 to TRBJ1-5; weak D call: TRBD1 (5 bases). CDR3 length: 14 amino acids. Germline values: CDR1 SNHLY, CDR2 FYNNEI. With 4 bases removed from V and 2 bases from J, the gap between germline ends came to 9 bases. The CDR3 nucleotides read TGTGCCAGCAGTGGAGCCAGGGGCAATCAGCCCCAGCATTTT. Residues: CASSGARGNQPQHF.

The chain is built from TRBV19 and TRBJ1-2, with D perhaps matching TRBD1 (5 bases). From germline, CDR1 is LNHDA and CDR2 SQIVND (reference sequence). Deletions cut 6 bases from V and 4 bases from J, with 18 bases between. This CDR3 contains 15 residues. This chain's CDR3 is CASSERLLGGYGYTF. The CDR3 nucleotides are TGTGCCAGTAGCGAGAGACTCCTTGGGGGCTATGGCTACACCTTC.

The CDR3 loop reads CASSELLGFLQPQHF. DNA of the CDR3: TGTGCCAGCAGCGAATTGCTGGGGTTTTTACAGCCCCAGCATTTT. The V call is TRBV6-1, the J call TRBJ1-5; D unclear. Deletions cut 6 bases from V and 7 bases from J, with 19 bases between. Germline V gene data show CDR1 as MNHNS and CDR2 as SASEGT. This CDR3 region has 15 residues.

This clonotype was detected ten times or more. The V and J genes are TRBV20-1 and TRBJ2-7, with D perhaps matching TRBD1 (6 bases). The CDR3 is 13 amino acids. V lost 1 base to trimming and J lost 6 bases, with 13 bases between them. The germline gives CDR1 DFQATT, CDR2 SNEGSKA (reference sequence). The CDR3 protein is CSARGTQGFEQYF. The CDR3 region has the DNA TGCAGTGCTAGAGGTACACAGGGATTCGAGCAGTACTTC.

This clonotype was observed at least ten times. The rearrangement uses TRBV11-1 and TRBJ2-1, with 13 bases aligning to TRBD2. V gave up 2 bases and J gave up 8 bases; unmatched junction bases: 9. Per germline, CDR1 SGHAT and CDR2 FQDESV (reference sequence). The CDR3 has 17 residues. The CDR3 DNA sequence: TGTGCCAGCAGCTTATCGAGGACTAGCGGGAGTGCAGATGAGCAGTTCTTC. Amino acids: CASSLSRTSGSADEQFF.

This clonotype was seen many times. The CDR3 here is CASSFSGGLYEQYF. CDR3 in DNA: TGTGCCAGCAGCTTTTCAGGCGGCCTCTACGAGCAGTACTTC. This rearrangement joins TRBV11-2 to TRBJ2-7; D not resolved. Germline CDR1 SGHAT, CDR2 FQNNGV. CDR3 length: 14 amino acids. V was shortened by 3 bases and J by 3 bases, with 12 bases between the two germline ends.

Turning to this clonotype: Possible read error: a much larger clone is one base away. The V gene is TRBV24-1, the J gene TRBJ2-1; D is possibly TRBD1 (6 bases). Germline V CDR1 and CDR2: KGHDR, SFDVKD. The CDR3 covers 14 residues. This CDR3 is CATSDDRKNNEPFF. The CDR3 region has the DNA TGTGCCACCAGTGACGACAGGAAAAACAATGAGCCGTTCTTC.

The gene calls are TRBV6-5 and TRBJ1-1, with D maybe TRBD1 (5 bases). Trimming cost V 1 base and J 6 bases, with 18 bases left between them. Germline CDR1 MNHEY, CDR2 SVGAGI. The CDR3 totals 16 residues. As DNA, the CDR3 is TGTGCCAGCAGTTACTGGAACTCCCTGGGGCGTGCTGAAGCTTTCTTT. Residues: CASSYWNSLGRAEAFF.

This clonotype has just a few counts. The rearrangement links TRBV6-1 to TRBJ1-1, with D tentatively TRBD1 (5 bases). Germline lookup yields CDR1 MNHNS and CDR2 SASEGT. The CDR3 extends over 17 amino acids. Deletions cut 5 bases from V and 5 bases from J, with 24 bases between. The CDR3 protein is CASSLQGILGGRTEAFF. The CDR3 bases are TGTGCCAGCAGTCTTCAGGGTATTTTGGGGGGTAGGACTGAAGCTTTCTTT.

This clonotype has at least ten counts. The chain recombines TRBV7-2 with TRBJ2-1; TRBD1 might be the D (5 bases). The CDR3 length is 13 residues. V was cut by 4 bases and J by 9 bases, with 13 bases left in between. Germline lookup yields CDR1 SGHTA and CDR2 FQGNSA. The CDR3 loop reads CASSSAGFGEQFF. The CDR3 DNA follows: TGTGCCAGCAGCTCCGCAGGGTTTGGTGAGCAGTTCTTC.

This clonotype appeared a few times. The V and J genes are TRBV4-3 and TRBJ1-4; unclear D gene. Germline V gene lookup returns CDR1 LGHNA and CDR2 YSLEER. This CDR3 spans 15 amino acids. Trimming pared 0 bases from V and 8 bases from J, leaving 13 bases between. This CDR3 reads CASSQDFNQEEKLFF. Written as DNA, the CDR3 is TGCGCCAGCAGCCAAGATTTTAACCAAGAAGAAAAACTGTTTTTT.

The chain has TRBV7-2 and TRBJ1-2; D not resolved. Trimming shortened V by 2 bases and J by 5 bases, and 12 bases separated the two germline ends. Germline V gene data show CDR1 as SGHTA and CDR2 as FQGNSA. The CDR3 sequence is 14 residues long. The CDR3 reads CASSLQVSSYGYTF. CDR3 DNA: TGTGCCAGCAGCTTACAGGTCTCGTCATATGGCTACACCTTC.

With regard to this clonotype: Germline and junction disagree at one end, which may indicate a read error. This chain uses TRBV6-1 with TRBJ2-3, with 11 bases fitting TRBD2. CDR3 length: 16 residues. Germline lookup yields CDR1 MNHNS and CDR2 SASEGT. For the CDR3, the DNA is TGCGCCAGAATCCTCCCGGGACTAGCGGAAACAGATACGCAGTATTTT. Translated, it gives CARILPGLAETDTQYF.

This clonotype was detected ten times or more. V is TRBV13 and J is TRBJ2-7; 8 nucleotides agree with TRBD2. The CDR3 has 11 amino acids. The V and J ends lost 5 bases and 7 bases, in that order; junction bases with no gene match: 1. The germline V gene has CDR1 PRHDT and CDR2 FYEKMQ (reference sequence). The CDR3 reads CASSRLAEQYF. CDR3 bases: TGTGCCAGCAGCCGACTAGCGGAGCAGTACTTC.

The J gene is TRBJ1-4, the V gene TRBV19; tentatively, D is TRBD1 (6 bases). The CDR3 is 11 amino acids. V was cut by 6 bases and J by 11 bases, with 10 bases left in between. In germline, CDR1 is LNHDA, CDR2 SQIVND (reference sequence). The CDR3: CASRGRGKLFF. The DNA for the CDR3 is TGTGCCAGTAGGGGAAGGGGGAAACTGTTTTTT. The complete variable domain, with remaining parts taken from reference TRBV19 and TRBJ1-4, reads DGGITQSPKYLFRKEGQNVTLSCEQNLNHDAMYWYRQDPGQGLRLIYYSQIVNDFQKGDIAEGYSVSREKKESFPLTVTSAQKNPTAFYLCASRGRGKLFFGSGTQLSVL.

The rearrangement uses TRBV20-1 and TRBJ1-1; the match to TRBD1 covers 7 bases. Germline trimming cut 5 bases from V and 8 bases from J; bases unmatched to any gene: 11. Germline-derived CDR1 and CDR2 are DFQATT and SNEGSKA (reference sequence). The CDR3 loop spans 13 amino acids. The CDR3 sequence: CSAPTQGRGEAFF. As DNA, the CDR3 is TGCAGTGCTCCGACACAGGGGAGAGGGGAAGCTTTCTTT.

In its sample, this clonotype was seen many times. This sequence joins TRBV28 and TRBJ2-1; D is perhaps TRBD2 (5 bases). This CDR3 is 12 amino acids long. Trimming pared 2 bases from V and 8 bases from J, leaving 7 bases between. Per the germline V gene, CDR1 is MDHEN and CDR2 is SYDVKM. This CDR3 reads CASSLKRHEQFF. The CDR3 bases are TGTGCCAGCAGTTTAAAGCGGCATGAGCAGTTCTTC.

This clonotype was recorded at least ten times. The genes are TRBV7-2 and TRBJ2-1; TRBD2 matches at 10 bases. The trim removed 5 bases at V and 8 bases at J, leaving 9 bases unmatched. The CDR3 extends over 15 amino acids. Germline-derived CDR1 and CDR2 are SGHTA and FQGNSA. CDR3 loop: CASSPRAGGPYEQFF. The CDR3 region has the DNA TGTGCCAGCAGCCCCCGAGCGGGAGGGCCGTATGAGCAGTTCTTC.

This clonotype was observed at least ten times. The rearrangement uses TRBV20-1 and TRBJ2-5; D call uncertain. The CDR3 is 11 residues long. V lost 2 bases and J lost 5, with 6 bases in between. Germline V gives CDR1 DFQATT, CDR2 SNEGSKA (reference sequence). Here the CDR3 DNA reads TGCAGTGCTAGAATTGGGGAGACCCAGTACTTC. It encodes CSARIGETQYF.

This clonotype was found many times. This chain connects TRBV5-1 to TRBJ2-1; TRBD2 matches 13 bases. CDR1 and CDR2 (germline): SGHRS, YFSETQ. V lost 3 bases and J lost 4; bases outside the gene matches: 1. The CDR3 loop spans 15 amino acids. The CDR3 nucleotides are TGCGCCAGCAGCTCGACTAGCGGGAGGTACAATGAGCAGTTCTTC. It encodes CASSSTSGRYNEQFF.

The chain uses TRBV6-1 and TRBJ2-1; D is unresolved. The V end lost 7 bases, the J end lost 6 bases, and 10 bases lay between the germline ends. The CDR3 is 12 amino acids. Germline CDR1 and CDR2: MNHNS and SASEGT. CDR3 nucleotides: TGTGCCAGCACCGACACGGTCAATGAGCAGTTCTTC. Protein product: CASTDTVNEQFF.

This clonotype was found many times. The chain links TRBV18 to TRBJ2-7; no reliable D call. Germline V gene sequence: CDR1 KGHSH, CDR2 LQKENI. Deletions cut 0 bases from V and 3 bases from J, with 6 bases between. The CDR3 covers 13 residues. This CDR3 is CASSPPASYEQYF. CDR3 bases: TGTGCCAGCTCACCACCCGCTAGCTACGAGCAGTACTTC.

This clonotype was counted a few times. This CDR3 is CASSQGDGFNSPLHF. Here the CDR3 DNA reads TGTGCCAGCAGCCAAGGAGACGGATTTAATTCACCCCTCCACTTT. The chain carries TRBV3-1 and TRBJ1-6; D gene uncertain. The germline V gene encodes CDR1 LGHDT and CDR2 YNNKEL (reference sequence). V shed 1 base and J shed 6 bases, with 10 bases lying between them. CDR3 size: 15 residues.